This is a list of T cell receptor beta chains from one sample in a study of blood T cell repertoires in COVID-19. Generated by immunoSEQ multiplex PCR, the TCRdb table keeps only in-frame clones and is missing some. In the table there are some 180,000 clones, approximately 80% of which are singletons. The sequenced sample was PBMCs or T cells enriched from blood (not recorded which). These receptors were taken from a man between 60 and 70 years old who had been exposed to COVID-19. Each CDR3 is given with its conserved first and last residue. Fields, in order: V gene, clone size, CDR3 length, J gene, D gene, CDR3 protein, CDR3 DNA. D genes are given only for firm matches. Where a row states a size, it is once, few, many or the class of an expanded clone; other rows omit it.

V: TRBV7-2; size: -; length: 15; J: TRBJ1-2; D: -; CDR3: CASSLREGRGYGYTF; DNA: TGTGCCAGCAGCTTACGGGAGGGACGGGGCTATGGCTACACCTTC
V: TRBV9; size: -; length: 15; J: TRBJ2-3; D: TRBD2; CDR3: CASSENSGARGTQYF; DNA: TGTGCCAGCAGCGAAAACAGCGGGGCTCGGGGTACGCAGTATTTT
V: TRBV23-1; size: once; length: 13; J: TRBJ2-7; D: -; CDR3: CASSPKGGCEQYF; DNA: TGCGCCAGCAGTCCAAAGGGGGGGTGCGAGCAGTACTTC
V: TRBV6-5; size: -; length: 14; J: TRBJ1-6; D: -; CDR3: CASRDDTDNSPLHF; DNA: TGTGCCAGCAGAGACGACACCGATAATTCACCCCTCCACTTT
V: TRBV6-1; size: -; length: 16; J: TRBJ2-3; D: TRBD2; CDR3: CASSGARAGGTDTQYF; DNA: TGTGCCAGCAGTGGAGCGAGGGCGGGGGGCACAGATACGCAGTATTTT
V: TRBV4-1; size: -; length: 19; J: TRBJ2-1; D: TRBD2; CDR3: CASSQVLAGAPGAHNEQFF; DNA: TGCGCCAGCAGCCAAGTACTAGCGGGAGCGCCGGGGGCACACAATGAGCAGTTCTTC
V: TRBV28; size: -; length: 14; J: TRBJ1-5; D: -; CDR3: CASSFHSQGQPQHF; DNA: TGTGCCAGCAGTTTCCATTCACAGGGACAGCCCCAGCATTTT
V: TRBV13; size: -; length: 17; J: TRBJ2-1; D: TRBD2; CDR3: CASSPPPGSGSTNEQFF; DNA: TGTGCCAGCAGCCCACCCCCGGGTAGCGGGAGCACGAATGAGCAGTTCTTC
V: TRBV21-1; size: few; length: 17; J: TRBJ2-2; D: -; CDR3: CASSKTSGRTNTGELFF; DNA: TGTGCCAGCAGCAAGACTAGCGGCCGAACGAACACCGGGGAGCTGTTTTTT
V: TRBV2; size: -; length: 15; J: TRBJ1-5; D: TRBD1; CDR3: CASREGARSNQPQHF; DNA: TGTGCCAGCAGAGAGGGGGCGAGGAGCAATCAGCCCCAGCATTTT
V: TRBV2; size: -; length: 14; J: TRBJ2-7; D: TRBD1; CDR3: CASSGQGVFYEQYF; DNA: TGTGCCAGCAGTGGCCAGGGGGTTTTCTACGAGCAGTACTTC
V: TRBV6-6; size: -; length: 14; J: TRBJ1-3; D: -; CDR3: CASSYPSTQNTIYF; DNA: TGTGCCAGCAGTTACCCGTCGACTCAAAACACCATATATTTT
V: TRBV6-5; size: -; length: 15; J: TRBJ2-6; D: -; CDR3: CASSPPGLGANVLTF; DNA: TGTGCCAGCAGCCCGCCGGGACTTGGGGCCAACGTCCTGACTTTC